The clone carrying this TCR beta chain showed up just once. This record comes from a study of blood T cell repertoires in COVID-19. In the study overall: Whether acute or convalescent, the COVID-19 samples came from the United States, Italy and Spain. PBMCs, B-cell-depleted T cells, or T cells provided the cDNA or gDNA that made up the material.

The CDR3 is made up of 16 amino acids. Germline lookup yields CDR1 KGHDR and CDR2 SFDVKD. Trimming removed 0 bases from V and 7 bases from J, with 14 bases in between. In the authors' methods: Amplification from reference gene primers served as the basis for estimated nucleated cell counts. This table comes from immunoSEQ multiplex PCR, and its TCRdb copy is limited to in-frame clones, with some not included. That table gives V, J and clone size, and the DNA gave D and trimming. The table records 73,000 or so clones, about 73% of them present only once. This chain links TRBV24-1 with TRBJ2-2; D may be TRBD2 (6 bases). This TCR was recovered from a man aged 55 to 69 with acute or convalescent COVID-19. The specimen sequenced was peripheral blood. The CDR3 loop reads CATSDLRAGGVGELFF. In DNA, the CDR3 is TGTGCCACCAGTGATTTGAGGGCAGGCGGGGTCGGGGAGCTGTTTTTT.